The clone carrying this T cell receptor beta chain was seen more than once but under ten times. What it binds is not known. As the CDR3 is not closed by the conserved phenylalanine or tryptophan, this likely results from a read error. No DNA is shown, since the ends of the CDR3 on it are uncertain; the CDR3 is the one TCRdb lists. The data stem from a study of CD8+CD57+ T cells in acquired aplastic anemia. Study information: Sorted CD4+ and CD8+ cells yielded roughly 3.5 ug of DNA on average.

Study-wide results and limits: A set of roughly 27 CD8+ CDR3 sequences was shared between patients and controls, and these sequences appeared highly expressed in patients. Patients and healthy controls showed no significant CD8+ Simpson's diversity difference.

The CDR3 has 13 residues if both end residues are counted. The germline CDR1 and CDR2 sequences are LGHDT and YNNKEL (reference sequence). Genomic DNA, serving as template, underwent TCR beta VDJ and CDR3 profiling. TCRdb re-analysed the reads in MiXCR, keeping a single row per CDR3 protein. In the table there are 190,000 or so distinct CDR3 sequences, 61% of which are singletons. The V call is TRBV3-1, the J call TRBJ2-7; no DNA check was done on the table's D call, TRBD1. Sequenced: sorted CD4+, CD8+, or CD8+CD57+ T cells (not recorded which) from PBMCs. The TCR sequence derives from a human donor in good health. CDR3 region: CASSQGTAGPPVI.